Listed below are T cell receptor beta chains from one sample, sequenced in a study of blood T cell repertoires in COVID-19. Sequencing was performed with immunoSEQ multiplex PCR; in TCRdb, only in-frame clones are kept and a portion is missing. The sample includes approximately 220,000 clones, over 85% of them seen just once. Material for sequencing was PBMCs or T cells enriched from blood (not recorded which). The receptors derive from a woman under 40 with acute COVID-19. Both conserved end residues are part of each CDR3. The D gene is left open where the match is weak. Rows give clone size only sometimes, using once, few, many, or a class for an expanded clone.

clone size | D gene | J gene | V gene | CDR3 length | CDR3 protein | CDR3 DNA
NA | NA | TRBJ1-6 | TRBV7-2 | 16 | CASSFGRGQGNSPLHF | TGTGCCAGCAGCTTTGGCCGAGGGCAGGGGAATTCACCCCTCCACTTT
NA | NA | TRBJ1-2 | TRBV28 | 14 | CASNLAADLRGYTF | TGTGCCAGCAATTTGGCGGCAGACTTAAGGGGCTACACCTTC
NA | TRBD1 | TRBJ2-1 | TRBV7-9 | 17 | CASSLGVGTGGGHEQFF | TGTGCCAGCAGCTTAGGGGTAGGGACAGGGGGAGGCCATGAGCAGTTCTTC
NA | TRBD1 | TRBJ2-5 | TRBV5-4 | 15 | CASHRDRRYQETQYF | TGTGCCAGCCATAGGGACAGACGGTACCAAGAGACCCAGTACTTC
NA | NA | TRBJ1-1 | TRBV4-1 | 15 | CASSQGRQPNTEAFF | TGCGCCAGCAGCCAAGGGCGACAACCGAACACTGAAGCTTTCTTT
NA | NA | TRBJ1-1 | TRBV18 | 15 | CASSPLRTENTEAFF | TGTGCCAGCTCACCACTCCGGACTGAAAACACTGAAGCTTTCTTT
NA | TRBD2 | TRBJ2-7 | TRBV28 | 14 | CASSLTSGRYEQYF | TGTGCCAGCAGTTTAACTAGCGGGCGCTACGAGCAGTACTTC
NA | TRBD1 | TRBJ1-1 | TRBV18 | 16 | CASSPQPGQGGTEAFF | TGTGCCAGCTCACCCCAACCGGGACAGGGGGGCACTGAAGCTTTCTTT
NA | NA | TRBJ1-1 | TRBV4-2 | 13 | CASSRSPGTEAFF | TGTGCCAGCAGCCGCTCTCCGGGGACTGAAGCTTTCTTT
NA | NA | TRBJ1-1 | TRBV14 | 16 | CASSQDRHRRNTEAFF | TGTGCCAGCAGCCAAGATCGGCACAGGAGGAACACTGAAGCTTTCTTT
NA | NA | TRBJ1-1 | TRBV7-9 | 14 | CASSTLHLNTEAFF | TGTGCCAGCAGCACCTTACACCTGAACACTGAAGCTTTCTTT
once | NA | TRBJ1-5 | TRBV2 | 12 | CASRTGNQPQHF | TGTGCCAGCAGGACAGGCAATCAGCCCCAGCATTTT
few | NA | TRBJ1-6 | TRBV19 | 13 | CASSISRTSPLHF | TGTGCCAGTAGTATCTCGAGGACATCACCCCTCCACTTT
NA | TRBD1 | TRBJ1-1 | TRBV3-1/TRBV3-2 | 15 | CASSRRTGGHTEAFF | TGTGCCAGCAGCCGTCGGACAGGGGGTCACACTGAAGCTTTCTTT
NA | TRBD2 | TRBJ2-1 | TRBV24-1 | 13 | CATSGTSGGEQFF | TGTGCCACCAGTGGGACTAGCGGGGGGGAGCAGTTCTTC
NA | TRBD1 | TRBJ2-1 | TRBV7-7 | 15 | CASSLRQGLTAEQFF | TGTGCCAGCAGCTTAAGACAGGGTTTGACGGCTGAGCAGTTCTTC
NA | NA | TRBJ1-5 | TRBV6-5 | 15 | CASSQAFPSNQPQHF | TGTGCCAGCAGCCAGGCATTTCCCAGCAATCAGCCCCAGCATTTT
NA | NA | TRBJ2-1 | TRBV27 | 15 | CASSLGANAYNEQFF | TGTGCCAGCAGCTTGGGAGCGAATGCCTACAATGAGCAGTTCTTC